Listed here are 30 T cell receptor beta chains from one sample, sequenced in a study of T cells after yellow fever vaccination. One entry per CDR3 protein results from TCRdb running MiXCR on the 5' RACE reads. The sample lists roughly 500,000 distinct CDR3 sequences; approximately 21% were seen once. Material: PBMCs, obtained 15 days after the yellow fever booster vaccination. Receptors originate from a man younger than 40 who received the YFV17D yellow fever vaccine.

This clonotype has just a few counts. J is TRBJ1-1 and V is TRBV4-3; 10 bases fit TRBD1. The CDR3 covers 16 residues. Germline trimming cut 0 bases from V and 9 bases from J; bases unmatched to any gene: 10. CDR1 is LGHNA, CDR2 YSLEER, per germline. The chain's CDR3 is CASSQEGGQGEQKAFF. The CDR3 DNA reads TGCGCCAGCAGCCAAGAAGGAGGACAGGGGGAACAAAAAGCTTTCTTT.

The CDR3 is CSARDALAGGISYEQYF. CDR3 nucleotides: TGCAGTGCTAGAGATGCACTAGCGGGAGGTATCTCCTACGAGCAGTACTTC. The chain combines TRBV20-1 with TRBJ2-7; 12 nucleotides align to TRBD2. Per germline, CDR1 DFQATT and CDR2 SNEGSKA (reference sequence). Unmatched junction bases numbered 6, after V lost 0 bases and J lost 0 bases. The length of the CDR3 is 17 residues.

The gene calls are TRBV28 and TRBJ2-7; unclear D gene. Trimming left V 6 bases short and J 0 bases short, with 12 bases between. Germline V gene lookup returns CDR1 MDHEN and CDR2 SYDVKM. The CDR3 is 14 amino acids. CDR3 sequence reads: CASSLIPSSYEQYF. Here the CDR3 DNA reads TGTGCCAGCAGCCTTATACCGAGCTCCTACGAGCAGTACTTC.

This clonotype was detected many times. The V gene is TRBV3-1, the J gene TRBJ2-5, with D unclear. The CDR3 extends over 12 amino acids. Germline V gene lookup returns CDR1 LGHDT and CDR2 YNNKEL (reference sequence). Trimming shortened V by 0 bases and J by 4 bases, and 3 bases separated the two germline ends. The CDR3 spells CASSQDGETQYF. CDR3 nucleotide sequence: TGTGCCAGCAGCCAAGACGGAGAGACCCAGTACTTC.

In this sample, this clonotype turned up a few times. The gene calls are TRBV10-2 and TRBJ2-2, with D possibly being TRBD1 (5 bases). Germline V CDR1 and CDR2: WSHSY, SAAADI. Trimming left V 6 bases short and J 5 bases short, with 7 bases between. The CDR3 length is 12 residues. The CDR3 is CASRGRTGELFF. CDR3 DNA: TGCGCCAGCAGGGGGCGGACCGGGGAGCTGTTTTTT.

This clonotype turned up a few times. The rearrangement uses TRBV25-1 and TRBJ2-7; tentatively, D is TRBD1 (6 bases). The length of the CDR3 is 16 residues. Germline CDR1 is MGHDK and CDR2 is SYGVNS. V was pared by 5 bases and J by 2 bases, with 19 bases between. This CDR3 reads CASSFTVGQSTYEQYF. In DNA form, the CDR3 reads TGTGCCAGCAGTTTCACGGTCGGACAGTCCACCTACGAGCAGTACTTC.

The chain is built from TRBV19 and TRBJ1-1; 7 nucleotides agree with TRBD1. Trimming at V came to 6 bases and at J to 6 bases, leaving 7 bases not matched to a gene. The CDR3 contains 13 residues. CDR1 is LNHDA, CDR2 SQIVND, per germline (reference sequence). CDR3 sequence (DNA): TGTGCCAGTAGGGTACAGGGGATGGCTGAAGCTTTCTTT. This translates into CASRVQGMAEAFF.

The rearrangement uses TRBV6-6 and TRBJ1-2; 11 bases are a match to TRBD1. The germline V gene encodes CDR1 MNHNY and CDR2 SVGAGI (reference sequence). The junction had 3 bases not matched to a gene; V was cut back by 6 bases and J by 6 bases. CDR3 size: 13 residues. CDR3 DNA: TGTGCCAGCAGCACGGGACAGGGGGATGGCTACACCTTC. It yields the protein CASSTGQGDGYTF.

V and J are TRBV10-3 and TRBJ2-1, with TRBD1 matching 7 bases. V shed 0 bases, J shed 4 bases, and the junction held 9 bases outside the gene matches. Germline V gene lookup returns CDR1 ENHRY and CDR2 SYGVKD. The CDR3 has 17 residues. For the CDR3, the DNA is TGTGCCATCAGTGAGTCGGGCAGGACAGGAGCATACAATGAGCAGTTCTTC. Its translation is CAISESGRTGAYNEQFF.

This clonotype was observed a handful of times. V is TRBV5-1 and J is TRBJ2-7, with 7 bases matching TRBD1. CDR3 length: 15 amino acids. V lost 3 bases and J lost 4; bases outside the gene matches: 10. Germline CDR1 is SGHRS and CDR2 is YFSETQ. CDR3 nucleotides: TGCGCCAGCAGCTCCCTGGGGCAGGGGGTTTACGAGCAGTACTTC. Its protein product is CASSSLGQGVYEQYF.

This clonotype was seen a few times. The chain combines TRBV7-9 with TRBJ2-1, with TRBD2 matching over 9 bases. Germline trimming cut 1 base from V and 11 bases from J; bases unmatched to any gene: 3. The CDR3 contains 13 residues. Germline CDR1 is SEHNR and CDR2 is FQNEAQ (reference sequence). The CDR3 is CASSLGSGSKQFF. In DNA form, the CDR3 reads TGTGCCAGCAGCTTAGGTAGCGGGAGTAAGCAGTTCTTC.

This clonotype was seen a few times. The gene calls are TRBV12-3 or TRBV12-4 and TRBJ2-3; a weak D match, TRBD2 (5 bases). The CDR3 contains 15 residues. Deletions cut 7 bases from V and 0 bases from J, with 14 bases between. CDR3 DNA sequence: TGTGCCAGCACCGTGGGAGCCGGTAGCACAGATACGCAGTATTTT. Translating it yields CASTVGAGSTDTQYF.

The CDR3 sequence is CASSQDREVTQYF. DNA of the CDR3: TGCGCCAGCAGCCAAGATAGGGAGGTTACGCAGTATTTT. The chain links TRBV4-3 to TRBJ2-3; possibly TRBD2 for D (6 bases). The CDR3 totals 13 residues. V was cut by 0 bases and J by 8 bases, with 9 bases left in between. Germline CDR1 is LGHNA and CDR2 is YSLEER.

The CDR3 region has the DNA TGTGCCAGCAGTGACGGAGGAAAGGGCACAGATACGCAGTATTTT. Translation: CASSDGGKGTDTQYF. The chain uses TRBV6-2 or TRBV6-3 and TRBJ2-3; D might be TRBD2 (5 bases). The length of the CDR3 is 15 residues. Trimming stripped 5 bases from V and 1 base from J, with 13 bases between. CDR1 and CDR2 (germline): MNHEY, SVGEGT.

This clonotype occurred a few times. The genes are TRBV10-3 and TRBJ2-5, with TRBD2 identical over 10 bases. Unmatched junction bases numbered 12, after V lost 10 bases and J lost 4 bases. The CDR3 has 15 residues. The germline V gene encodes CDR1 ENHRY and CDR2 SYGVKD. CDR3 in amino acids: CATSSSGRASETQYF. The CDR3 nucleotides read TGTGCCACCTCATCCAGCGGGAGGGCCTCAGAGACCCAGTACTTC.

CDR3 sequence: CATSRPGQGYPEAFF. The CDR3 DNA reads TGTGCCACCAGCAGGCCGGGACAGGGGTATCCTGAAGCTTTCTTT. The chain couples TRBV15 to TRBJ1-1, with 10 bases fitting TRBD1. CDR3 length equals 15 residues. V shed 3 bases and J 6 bases; nucleotides not matched to a gene: 7. Germline lookup yields CDR1 LNHNV and CDR2 YYDKDF (reference sequence).

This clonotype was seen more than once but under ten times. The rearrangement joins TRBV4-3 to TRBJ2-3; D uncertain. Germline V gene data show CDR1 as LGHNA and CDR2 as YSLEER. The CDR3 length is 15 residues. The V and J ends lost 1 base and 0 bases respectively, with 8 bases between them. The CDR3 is CASSQGSRSTDTQYF. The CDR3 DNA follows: TGCGCCAGCAGCCAAGGTAGCAGAAGCACAGATACGCAGTATTTT.

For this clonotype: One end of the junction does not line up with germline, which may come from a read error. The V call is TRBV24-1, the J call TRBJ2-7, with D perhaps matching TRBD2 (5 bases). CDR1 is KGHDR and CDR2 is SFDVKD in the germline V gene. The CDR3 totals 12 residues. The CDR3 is CATSDYVWEQHF. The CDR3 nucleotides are TGTGCCACCAGTGATTATGTGTGGGAGCAGCACTTC.

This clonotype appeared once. This CDR3 is CSVSAGEETQYF. In DNA form, the CDR3 reads TGCAGCGTTTCTGCGGGGGAGGAGACCCAGTACTTC. The chain couples TRBV29-1 to TRBJ2-5, with TRBD2 identical over 7 bases. The CDR3 has 12 amino acids. The germline CDR1 and CDR2 sequences are SQVTM and ANQGSEA. The trim removed 5 bases at V and 5 bases at J, leaving 5 bases unmatched.

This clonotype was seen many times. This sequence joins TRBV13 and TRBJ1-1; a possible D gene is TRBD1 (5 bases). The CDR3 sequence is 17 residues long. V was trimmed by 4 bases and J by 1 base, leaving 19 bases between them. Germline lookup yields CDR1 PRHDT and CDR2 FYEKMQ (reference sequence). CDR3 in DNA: TGTGCCAGCAGCTCCCGGGGGGGAATGGGAGCGAACACTGAAGCTTTCTTT. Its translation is CASSSRGGMGANTEAFF.

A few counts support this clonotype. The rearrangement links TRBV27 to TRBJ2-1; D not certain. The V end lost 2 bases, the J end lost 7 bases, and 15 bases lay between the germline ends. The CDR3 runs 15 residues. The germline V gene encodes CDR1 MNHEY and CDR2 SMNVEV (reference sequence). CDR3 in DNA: TGTGCCAGCAGTTTAATTCCTCCCACCATGAATGAGCAGTTCTTC. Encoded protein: CASSLIPPTMNEQFF.

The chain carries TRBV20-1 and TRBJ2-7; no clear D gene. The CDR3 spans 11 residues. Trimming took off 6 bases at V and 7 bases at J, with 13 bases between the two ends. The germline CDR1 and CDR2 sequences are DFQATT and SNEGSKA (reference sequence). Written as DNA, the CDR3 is TGCAGTGCCTGGACGTACGTTGAGCAGTACTTC. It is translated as CSAWTYVEQYF.

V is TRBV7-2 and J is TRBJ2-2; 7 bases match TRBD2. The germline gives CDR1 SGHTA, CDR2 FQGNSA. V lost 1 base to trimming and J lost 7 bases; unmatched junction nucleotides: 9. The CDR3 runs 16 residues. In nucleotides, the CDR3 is TGTGCCAGCAGCTTAGTACGCGGGAGTCCCGGCGGGGAGCTGTTTTTT. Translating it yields CASSLVRGSPGGELFF.

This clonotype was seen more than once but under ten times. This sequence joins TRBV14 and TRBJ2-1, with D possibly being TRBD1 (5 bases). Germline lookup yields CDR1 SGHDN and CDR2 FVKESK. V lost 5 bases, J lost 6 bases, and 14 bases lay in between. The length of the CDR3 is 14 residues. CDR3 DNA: TGTGCCAGCAGCTACATTCCCCAGGGCAATGAGCAGTTCTTC. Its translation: CASSYIPQGNEQFF.

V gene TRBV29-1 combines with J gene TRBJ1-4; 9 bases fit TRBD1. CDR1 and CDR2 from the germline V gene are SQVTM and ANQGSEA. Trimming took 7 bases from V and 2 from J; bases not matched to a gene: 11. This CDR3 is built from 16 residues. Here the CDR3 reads CSATGGRVLTNEKLFF. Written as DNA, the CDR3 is TGCAGCGCCACAGGGGGCCGAGTGTTGACTAATGAAAAACTGTTTTTT.

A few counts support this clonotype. The CDR3: CASSLDSYSYNEQFF. The CDR3 DNA reads as TGTGCCAGCAGTTTAGACAGTTACTCCTACAATGAGCAGTTCTTC. The J gene is TRBJ2-1, the V gene TRBV6-5; a weak D match, TRBD1 (5 bases). The length of the CDR3 is 15 residues. Trimming left V 4 bases short and J 0 bases short, with 10 bases between. Germline V gene sequence: CDR1 MNHEY, CDR2 SVGAGI.

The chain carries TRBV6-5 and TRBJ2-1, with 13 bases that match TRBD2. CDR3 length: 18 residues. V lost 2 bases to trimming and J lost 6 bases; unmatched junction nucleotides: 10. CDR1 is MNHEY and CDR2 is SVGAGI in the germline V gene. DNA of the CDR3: TGTGCCAGCAGTTACATAACTAGCGGGAGGGCCAAGGGCAATGAGCAGTTCTTC. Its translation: CASSYITSGRAKGNEQFF.

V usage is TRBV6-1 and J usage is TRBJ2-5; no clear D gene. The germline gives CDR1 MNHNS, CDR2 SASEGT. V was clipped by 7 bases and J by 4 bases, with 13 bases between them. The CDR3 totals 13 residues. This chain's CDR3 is CASTPLLRETQYF. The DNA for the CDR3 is TGTGCCAGCACCCCACTGTTGCGAGAGACCCAGTACTTC.

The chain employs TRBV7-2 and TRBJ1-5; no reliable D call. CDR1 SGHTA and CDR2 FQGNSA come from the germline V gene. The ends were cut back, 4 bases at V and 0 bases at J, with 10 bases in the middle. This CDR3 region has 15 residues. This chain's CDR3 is CASSSLGNSNQPQHF. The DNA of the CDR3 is TGTGCCAGCAGCTCCCTGGGGAATAGCAATCAGCCCCAGCATTTT.

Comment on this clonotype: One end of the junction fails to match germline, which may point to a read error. CDR3 sequence reads: CASSLTSSDEQYF. CDR3 sequence (DNA): TGTGCCAGCAGCTTAACTAGCTCCGACGAGCAGTACTTC. J is TRBJ2-7 and V is TRBV7-9; possible D gene TRBD2, 6 bases. CDR3 length equals 13 residues. The V gene's germline CDR1 is SEHNR and CDR2 FQNEAQ (reference sequence).